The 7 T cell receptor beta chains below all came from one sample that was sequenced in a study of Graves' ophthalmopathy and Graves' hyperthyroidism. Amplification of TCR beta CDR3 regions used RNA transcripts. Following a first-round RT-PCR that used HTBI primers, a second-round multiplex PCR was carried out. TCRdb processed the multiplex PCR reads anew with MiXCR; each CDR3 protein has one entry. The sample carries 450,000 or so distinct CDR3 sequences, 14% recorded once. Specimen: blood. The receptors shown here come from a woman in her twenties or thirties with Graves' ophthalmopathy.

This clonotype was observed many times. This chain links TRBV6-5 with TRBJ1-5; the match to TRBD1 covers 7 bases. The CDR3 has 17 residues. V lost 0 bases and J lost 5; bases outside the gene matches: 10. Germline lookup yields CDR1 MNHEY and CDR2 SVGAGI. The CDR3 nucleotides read TGTGCCAGCAGTTACTCGACATGGGGCAGGGGGGATCAGCCCCAGCATTTT. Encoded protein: CASSYSTWGRGDQPQHF.

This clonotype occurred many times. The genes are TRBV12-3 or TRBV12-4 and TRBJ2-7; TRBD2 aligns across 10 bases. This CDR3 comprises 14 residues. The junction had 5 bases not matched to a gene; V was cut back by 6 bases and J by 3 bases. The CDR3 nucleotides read TGTGCCAGCAGCCCTACTAGCGGGAACTACGAGCAGTACTTC. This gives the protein CASSPTSGNYEQYF.

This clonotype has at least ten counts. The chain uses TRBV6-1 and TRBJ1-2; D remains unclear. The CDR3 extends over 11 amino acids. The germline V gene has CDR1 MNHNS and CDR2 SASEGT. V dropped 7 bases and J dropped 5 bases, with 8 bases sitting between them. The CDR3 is CASTAGYGYTF. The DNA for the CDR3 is TGTGCCAGCACCGCTGGATATGGCTACACCTTC.

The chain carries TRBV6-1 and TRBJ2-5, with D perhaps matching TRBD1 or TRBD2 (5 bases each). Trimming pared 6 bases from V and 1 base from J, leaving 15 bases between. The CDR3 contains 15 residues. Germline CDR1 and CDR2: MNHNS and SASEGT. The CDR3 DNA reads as TGTGCCAGCAGCCGCGACGGGACCATCCAAGAGACCCAGTACTTC. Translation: CASSRDGTIQETQYF.

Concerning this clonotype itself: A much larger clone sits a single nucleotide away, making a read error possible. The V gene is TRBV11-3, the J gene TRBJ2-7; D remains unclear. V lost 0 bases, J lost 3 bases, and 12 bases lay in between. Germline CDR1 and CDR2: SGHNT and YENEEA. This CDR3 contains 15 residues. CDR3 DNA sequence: TGTGCCAGCAGCTTAGATCCCGATTCAGTCTACGAGCAGTACTTC. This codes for CASSLDPDSVYEQYF.

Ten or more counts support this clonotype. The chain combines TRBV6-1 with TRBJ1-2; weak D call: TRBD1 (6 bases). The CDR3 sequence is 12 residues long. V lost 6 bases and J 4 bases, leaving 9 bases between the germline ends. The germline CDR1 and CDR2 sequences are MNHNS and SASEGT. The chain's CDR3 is CASRDRPYGYTF. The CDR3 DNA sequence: TGTGCCAGCAGAGACAGGCCCTATGGCTACACCTTC.

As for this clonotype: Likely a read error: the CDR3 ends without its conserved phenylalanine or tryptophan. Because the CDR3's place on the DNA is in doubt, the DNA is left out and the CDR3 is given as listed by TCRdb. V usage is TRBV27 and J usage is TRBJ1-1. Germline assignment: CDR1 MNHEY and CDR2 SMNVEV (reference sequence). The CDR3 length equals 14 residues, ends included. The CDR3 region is CASSLHRLNTEVFV.